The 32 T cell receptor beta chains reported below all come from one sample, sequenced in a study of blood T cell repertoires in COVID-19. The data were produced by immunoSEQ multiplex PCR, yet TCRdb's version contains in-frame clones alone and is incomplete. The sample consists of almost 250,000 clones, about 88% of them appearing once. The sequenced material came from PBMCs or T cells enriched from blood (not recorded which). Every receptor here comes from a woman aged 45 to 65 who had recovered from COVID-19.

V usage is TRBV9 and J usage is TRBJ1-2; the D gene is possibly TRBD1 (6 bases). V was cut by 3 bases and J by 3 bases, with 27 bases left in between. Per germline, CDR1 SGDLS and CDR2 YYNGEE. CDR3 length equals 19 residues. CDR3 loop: CASSGTPGQQGSLHYGYTF. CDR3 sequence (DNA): TGTGCCAGCAGCGGTACCCCGGGGCAACAGGGTAGCTTACACTATGGCTACACCTTC. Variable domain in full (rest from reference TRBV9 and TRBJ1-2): DSGVTQTPKHLITATGQRVTLRCSPRSGDLSVYWYQQSLDQGLQFLIQYYNGEERAKGNILERFSAQQFPDLHSELNLSSLELGDSALYFCASSGTPGQQGSLHYGYTFGSGTRLTVV.

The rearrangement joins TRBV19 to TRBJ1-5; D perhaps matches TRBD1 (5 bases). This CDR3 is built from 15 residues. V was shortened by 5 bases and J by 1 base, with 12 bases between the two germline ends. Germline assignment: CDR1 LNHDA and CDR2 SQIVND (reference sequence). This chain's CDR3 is CASSWAGQSNQPQHF. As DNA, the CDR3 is TGTGCCAGTAGTTGGGCAGGGCAGAGCAATCAGCCCCAGCATTTT.

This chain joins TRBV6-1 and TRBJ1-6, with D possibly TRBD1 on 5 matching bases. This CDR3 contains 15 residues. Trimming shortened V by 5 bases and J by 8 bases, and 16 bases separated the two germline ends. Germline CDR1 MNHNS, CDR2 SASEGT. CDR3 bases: TGTGCCAGCAGTCAGGGCCCTGCGGCCCATTCACCCCTCCACTTT. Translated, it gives CASSQGPAAHSPLHF.

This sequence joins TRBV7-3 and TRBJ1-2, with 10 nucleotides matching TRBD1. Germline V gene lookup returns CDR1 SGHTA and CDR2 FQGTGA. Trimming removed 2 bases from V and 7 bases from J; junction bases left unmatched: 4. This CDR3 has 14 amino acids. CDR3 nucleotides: TGTGCCAGCAGCTTAGGGACAGGGGATCTTGGCTACACCTTC. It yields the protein CASSLGTGDLGYTF. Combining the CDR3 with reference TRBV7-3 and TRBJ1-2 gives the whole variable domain GAGVSQTPSNKVTEKGKYVELRCDPISGHTALYWYRQSLGQGPEFLIYFQGTGAADDSGLPNDRFFAVRPEGSVSTLKIQRTERGDSAVYLCASSLGTGDLGYTFGSGTRLTVV.

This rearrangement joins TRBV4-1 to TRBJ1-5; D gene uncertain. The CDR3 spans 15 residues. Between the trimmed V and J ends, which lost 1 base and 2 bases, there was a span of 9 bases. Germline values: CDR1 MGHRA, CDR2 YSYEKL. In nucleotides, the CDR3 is TGCGCCAGCAGCCAAGTATTTACGGGCAATCAGCCCCAGCATTTT. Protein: CASSQVFTGNQPQHF.

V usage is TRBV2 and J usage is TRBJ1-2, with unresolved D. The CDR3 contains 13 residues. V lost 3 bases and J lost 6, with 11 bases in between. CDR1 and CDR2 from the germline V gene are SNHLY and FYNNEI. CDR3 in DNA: TGTGCCAGCAGTGAGGGAATGGAGGATGGCTACACCTTC. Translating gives CASSEGMEDGYTF.

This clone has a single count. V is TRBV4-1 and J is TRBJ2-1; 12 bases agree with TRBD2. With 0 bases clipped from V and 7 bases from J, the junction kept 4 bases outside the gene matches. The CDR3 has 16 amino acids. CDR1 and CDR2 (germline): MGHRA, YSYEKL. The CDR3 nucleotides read TGCGCCAGCAGCCAAGATCAAACTAGCGGGAGGAATGAGCAGTTCTTC. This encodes CASSQDQTSGRNEQFF.

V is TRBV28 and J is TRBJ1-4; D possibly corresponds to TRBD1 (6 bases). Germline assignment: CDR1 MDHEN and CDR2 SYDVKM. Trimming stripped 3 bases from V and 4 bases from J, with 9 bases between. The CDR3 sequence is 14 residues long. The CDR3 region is CASSFLQGNEKLFF. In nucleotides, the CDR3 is TGTGCCAGCAGTTTCCTACAGGGTAATGAAAAACTGTTTTTT.

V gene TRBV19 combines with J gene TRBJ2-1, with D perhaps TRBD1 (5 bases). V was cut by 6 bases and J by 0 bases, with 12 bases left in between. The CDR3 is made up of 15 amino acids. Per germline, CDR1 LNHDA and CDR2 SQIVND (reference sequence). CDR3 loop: CASRTGHLSYNEQFF. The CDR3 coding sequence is TGTGCCAGTAGAACAGGACACCTCTCCTACAATGAGCAGTTCTTC.

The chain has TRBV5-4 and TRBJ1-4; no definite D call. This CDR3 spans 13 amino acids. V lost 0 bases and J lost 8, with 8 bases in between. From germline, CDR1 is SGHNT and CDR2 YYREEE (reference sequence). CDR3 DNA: TGTGCCAGCAGCTTGGGGAGAAGCGAAAAACTGTTTTTT. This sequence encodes CASSLGRSEKLFF.

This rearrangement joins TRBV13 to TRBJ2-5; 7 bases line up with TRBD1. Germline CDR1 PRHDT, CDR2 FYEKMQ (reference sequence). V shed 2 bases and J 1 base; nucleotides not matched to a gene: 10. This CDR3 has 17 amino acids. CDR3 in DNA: TGTGCCAGCAGCTTACCACTTAGGGGGCCTACCCAAGAGACCCAGTACTTC. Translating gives CASSLPLRGPTQETQYF. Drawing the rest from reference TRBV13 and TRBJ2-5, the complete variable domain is AAGVIQSPRHLIKEKRETATLKCYPIPRHDTVYWYQQGPGQDPQFLISFYEKMQSDKGSIPDRFSAQQFSDYHSELNMSSLELGDSALYFCASSLPLRGPTQETQYFGPGTRLLVL.

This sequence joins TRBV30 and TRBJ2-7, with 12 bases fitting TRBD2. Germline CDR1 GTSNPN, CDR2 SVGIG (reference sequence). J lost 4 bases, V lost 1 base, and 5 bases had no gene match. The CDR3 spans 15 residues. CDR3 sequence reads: CAWSGSSGRAYEQYF. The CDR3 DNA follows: TGTGCCTGGAGTGGCTCTAGCGGGAGGGCTTACGAGCAGTACTTC.

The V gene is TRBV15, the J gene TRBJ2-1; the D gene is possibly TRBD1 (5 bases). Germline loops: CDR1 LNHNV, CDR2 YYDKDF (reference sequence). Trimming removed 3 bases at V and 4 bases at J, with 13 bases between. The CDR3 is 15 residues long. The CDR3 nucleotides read TGTGCCACCAGCAGTCCCTTGGGGCCGTACAATGAGCAGTTCTTC. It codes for CATSSPLGPYNEQFF.

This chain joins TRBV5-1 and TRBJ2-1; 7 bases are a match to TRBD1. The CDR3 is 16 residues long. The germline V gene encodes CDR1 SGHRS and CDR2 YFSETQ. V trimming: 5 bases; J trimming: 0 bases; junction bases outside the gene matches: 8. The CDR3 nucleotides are TGCGCCAGCAGATCTGGGACAGCCATCTCCTACAATGAGCAGTTCTTC. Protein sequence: CASRSGTAISYNEQFF.

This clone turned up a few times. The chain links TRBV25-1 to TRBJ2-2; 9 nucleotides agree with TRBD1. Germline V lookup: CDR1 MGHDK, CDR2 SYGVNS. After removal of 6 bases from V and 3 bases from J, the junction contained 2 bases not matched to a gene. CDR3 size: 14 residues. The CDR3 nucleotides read TGTGCCAGCAGACAGGGGGCTGACACCGGGGAGCTGTTTTTT. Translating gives CASRQGADTGELFF.

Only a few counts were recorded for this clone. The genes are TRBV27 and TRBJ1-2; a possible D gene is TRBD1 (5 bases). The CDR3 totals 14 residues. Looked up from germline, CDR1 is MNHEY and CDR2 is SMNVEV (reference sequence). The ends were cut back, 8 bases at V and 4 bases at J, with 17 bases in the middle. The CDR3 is CASSPGRGTYGYTF. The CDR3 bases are TGTGCCAGCTCCCCTGGAAGGGGCACCTATGGCTACACCTTC.

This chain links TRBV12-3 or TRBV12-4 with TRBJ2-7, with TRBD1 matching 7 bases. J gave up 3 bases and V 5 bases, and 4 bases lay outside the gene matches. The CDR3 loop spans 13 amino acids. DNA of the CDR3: TGTGCCAGCAGTCCCGGGACAGTCTACGAGCAGTACTTC. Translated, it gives CASSPGTVYEQYF.

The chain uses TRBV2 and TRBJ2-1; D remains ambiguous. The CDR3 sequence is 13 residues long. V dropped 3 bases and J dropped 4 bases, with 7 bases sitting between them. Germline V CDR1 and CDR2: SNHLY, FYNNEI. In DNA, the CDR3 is TGTGCCAGCAGTGATTTTCTTTACAATGAGCAGTTCTTC. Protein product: CASSDFLYNEQFF.

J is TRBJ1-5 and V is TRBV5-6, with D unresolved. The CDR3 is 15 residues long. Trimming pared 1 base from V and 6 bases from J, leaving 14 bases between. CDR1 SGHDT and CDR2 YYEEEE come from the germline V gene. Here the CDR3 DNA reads TGTGCCAGCAGCTTGACCCGGGTATCGGGTCAGCCCCAGCATTTT. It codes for CASSLTRVSGQPQHF.

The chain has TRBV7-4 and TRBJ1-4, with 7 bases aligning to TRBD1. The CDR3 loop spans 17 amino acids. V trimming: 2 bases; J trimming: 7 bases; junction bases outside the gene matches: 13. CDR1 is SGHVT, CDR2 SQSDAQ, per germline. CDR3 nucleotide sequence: TGTGCCAGCAGCTTACGAGGGGGCGCCGATTTCGGTGAAAAACTGTTTTTT. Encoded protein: CASSLRGGADFGEKLFF. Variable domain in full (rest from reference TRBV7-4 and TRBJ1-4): GAGVSQSPRYKVAKRGRDVALRCDSISGHVTLYWYRQTLGQGSEVLTYSQSDAQRDKSGRPSGRFSAERPERSVSTLKIQRTEQGDSAVYLCASSLRGGADFGEKLFFGSGTQLSVL.

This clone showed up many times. Here the CDR3 DNA reads TGTGCCAGCAGCCCCAATGAGGAGTTTTCACCCCTCCACTTT. Amino acids: CASSPNEEFSPLHF. The V call is TRBV7-2, the J call TRBJ1-6; no definite D call. Trimming shortened V by 5 bases and J by 9 bases, and 14 bases separated the two germline ends. CDR1 SGHTA and CDR2 FQGNSA come from the germline V gene. CDR3 length equals 14 residues.

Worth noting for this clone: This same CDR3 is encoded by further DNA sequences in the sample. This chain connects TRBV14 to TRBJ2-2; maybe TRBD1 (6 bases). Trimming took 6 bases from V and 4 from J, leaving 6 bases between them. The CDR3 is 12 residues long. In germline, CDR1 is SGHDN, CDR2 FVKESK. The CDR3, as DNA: TGTGCCAGCAGACAGGGCACCGGGGAGCTGTTTTTT. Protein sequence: CASRQGTGELFF. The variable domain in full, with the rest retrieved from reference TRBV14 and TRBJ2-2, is EAGVTQFPSHSVIEKGQTVTLRCDPISGHDNLYWYRRVMGKEIKFLLHFVKESKQDESGMPNNRFLAERTGGTYSTLKVQPAELEDSGVYFCASRQGTGELFFGEGSRLTVL.

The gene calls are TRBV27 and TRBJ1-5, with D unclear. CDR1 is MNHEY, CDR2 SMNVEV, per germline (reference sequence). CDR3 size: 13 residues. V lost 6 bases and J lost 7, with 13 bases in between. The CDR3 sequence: CASRYAAGQPQHF. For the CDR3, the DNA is TGTGCCAGCAGGTACGCAGCGGGGCAGCCCCAGCATTTT.

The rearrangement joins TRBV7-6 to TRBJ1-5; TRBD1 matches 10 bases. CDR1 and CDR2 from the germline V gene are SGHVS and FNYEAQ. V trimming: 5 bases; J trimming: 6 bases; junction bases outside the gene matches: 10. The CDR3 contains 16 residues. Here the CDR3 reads CASSQGQGGLGQPQHF. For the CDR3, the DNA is TGTGCCAGCAGCCAAGGACAGGGGGGTTTAGGTCAGCCCCAGCATTTT.

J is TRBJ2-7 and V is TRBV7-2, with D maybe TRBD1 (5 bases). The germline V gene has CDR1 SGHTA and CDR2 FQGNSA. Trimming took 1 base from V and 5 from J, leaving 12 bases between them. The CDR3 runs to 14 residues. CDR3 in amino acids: CASSLGGPGHEQYF. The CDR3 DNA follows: TGTGCCAGCAGCTTAGGAGGTCCAGGGCACGAGCAGTACTTC.

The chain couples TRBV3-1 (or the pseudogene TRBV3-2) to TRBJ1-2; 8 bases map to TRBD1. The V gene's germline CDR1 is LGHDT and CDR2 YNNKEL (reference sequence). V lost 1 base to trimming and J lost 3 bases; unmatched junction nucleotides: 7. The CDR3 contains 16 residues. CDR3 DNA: TGTGCCAGCAGCCAAGTACCAGGGGGCGCTTACTATGGCTACACCTTC. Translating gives CASSQVPGGAYYGYTF.

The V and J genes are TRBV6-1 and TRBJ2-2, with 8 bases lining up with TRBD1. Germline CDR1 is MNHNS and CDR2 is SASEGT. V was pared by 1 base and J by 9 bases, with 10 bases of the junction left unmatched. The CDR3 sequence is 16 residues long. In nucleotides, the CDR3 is TGTGCCAGCAGTGAAGATTCGACAGGGGCCTTCCGGGAGCTGTTTTTT. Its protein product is CASSEDSTGAFRELFF.

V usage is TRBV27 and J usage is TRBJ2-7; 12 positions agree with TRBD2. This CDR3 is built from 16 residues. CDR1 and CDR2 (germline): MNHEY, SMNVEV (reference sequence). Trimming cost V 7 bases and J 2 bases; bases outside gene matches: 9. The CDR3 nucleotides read TGTGCCAGCACCAAACGCAGGACTAGCGGGACCTACGAGCAGTACTTC. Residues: CASTKRRTSGTYEQYF.

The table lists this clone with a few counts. The CDR3 region has the DNA TGTGCCAGCACTAGCGACAGGGAAGATCAGCCCCAGCATTTT. It translates to CASTSDREDQPQHF. V usage is TRBV28 and J usage is TRBJ1-5, with 7 bases fitting TRBD1. The CDR3 runs 14 residues. The V segment lost 7 bases and the J segment 5 bases; nucleotides outside the gene matches: 8. Per germline, CDR1 MDHEN and CDR2 SYDVKM.

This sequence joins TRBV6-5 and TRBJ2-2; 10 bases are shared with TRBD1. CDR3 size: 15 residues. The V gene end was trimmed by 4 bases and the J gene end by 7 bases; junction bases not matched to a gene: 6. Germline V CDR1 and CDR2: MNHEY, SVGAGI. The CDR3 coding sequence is TGTGCCAGCAGTTCTGGGACAGGGGTTCTCGGGGAGCTGTTTTTT. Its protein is CASSSGTGVLGELFF.

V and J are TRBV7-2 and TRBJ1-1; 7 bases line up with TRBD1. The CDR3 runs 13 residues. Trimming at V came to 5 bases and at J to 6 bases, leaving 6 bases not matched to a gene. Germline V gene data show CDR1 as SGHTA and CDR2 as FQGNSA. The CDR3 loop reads CASSPDGTAEAFF. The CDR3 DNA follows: TGTGCCAGCAGCCCAGACGGGACAGCTGAAGCTTTCTTT.

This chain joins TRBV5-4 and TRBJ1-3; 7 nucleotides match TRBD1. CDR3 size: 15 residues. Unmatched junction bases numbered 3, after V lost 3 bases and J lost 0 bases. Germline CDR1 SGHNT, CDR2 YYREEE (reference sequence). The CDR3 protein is CASSSRGLSGNTIYF. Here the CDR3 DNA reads TGTGCCAGCAGCTCGAGGGGGCTCTCTGGAAACACCATATATTTT.